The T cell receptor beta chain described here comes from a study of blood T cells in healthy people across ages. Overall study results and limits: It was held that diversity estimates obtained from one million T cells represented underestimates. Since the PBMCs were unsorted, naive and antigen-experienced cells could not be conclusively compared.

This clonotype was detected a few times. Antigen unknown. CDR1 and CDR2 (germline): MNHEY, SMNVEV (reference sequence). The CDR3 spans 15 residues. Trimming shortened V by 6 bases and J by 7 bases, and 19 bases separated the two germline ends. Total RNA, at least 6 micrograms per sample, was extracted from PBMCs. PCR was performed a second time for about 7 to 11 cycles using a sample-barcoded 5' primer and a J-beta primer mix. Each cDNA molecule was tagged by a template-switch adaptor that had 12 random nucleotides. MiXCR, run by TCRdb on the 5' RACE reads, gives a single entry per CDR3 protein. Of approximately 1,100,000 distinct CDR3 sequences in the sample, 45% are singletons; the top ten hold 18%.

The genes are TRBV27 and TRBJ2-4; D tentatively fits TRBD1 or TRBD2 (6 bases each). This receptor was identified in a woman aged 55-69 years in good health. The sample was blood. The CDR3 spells CASSLRGGRGNIQYF. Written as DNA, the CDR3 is TGTGCCAGCAGCCTTCGGGGAGGAAGGGGGAACATTCAGTACTTC.